This T cell receptor beta chain was captured in a study of T cell changes during pregnancy in multiple sclerosis. The repertoire was sequenced with immunoSEQ multiplex PCR; TCRdb's copy has only in-frame clones and lacks some. Here the sample spans 50,000 to 65,000 clones, about 88% being singletons. The CDR3 covers 15 residues. Germline-derived CDR1 and CDR2 are MDHEN and SYDVKM. J lost 6 bases, V lost 7 bases, and 11 bases had no gene match. The V gene is TRBV28, the J gene TRBJ1-2; 10 bases line up with TRBD1. The sample consisted of peripheral blood, taken after pregnancy. This TCR was sampled from a female donor with multiple sclerosis, enrolled in a pregnancy study. Written as DNA, the CDR3 is TGTGCCAGCACCCGGGGGGACAGGGGTGTAAATGGCTACACCTTC. Residues: CASTRGDRGVNGYTF.